The sequence of this T cell receptor beta chain was determined in a study of blood T cell repertoires in COVID-19. Study in general: T cells, B-cell-depleted T cells, or PBMCs supplied cDNA or gDNA.

Trimming removed 2 bases from V and 1 base from J; junction bases left unmatched: 4. Per germline, CDR1 SGHRS and CDR2 YFSETQ. The CDR3 is made up of 15 amino acids. Libraries were prepared by immunoSEQ multiplex PCR; TCRdb keeps only in-frame clonotypes and omits some of them. The sample lists fewer than 180,000 clones; around 90% were seen once. What was sequenced was peripheral blood. The sequence was obtained from a woman aged 60-75 years with active or convalescent COVID-19. This chain uses TRBV5-1 with TRBJ2-7, with TRBD1 matching over 9 bases. This CDR3 is CASSLGQGPSYEQYF. DNA for the CDR3: TGCGCCAGCAGCTTAGGACAGGGGCCTTCCTACGAGCAGTACTTC.